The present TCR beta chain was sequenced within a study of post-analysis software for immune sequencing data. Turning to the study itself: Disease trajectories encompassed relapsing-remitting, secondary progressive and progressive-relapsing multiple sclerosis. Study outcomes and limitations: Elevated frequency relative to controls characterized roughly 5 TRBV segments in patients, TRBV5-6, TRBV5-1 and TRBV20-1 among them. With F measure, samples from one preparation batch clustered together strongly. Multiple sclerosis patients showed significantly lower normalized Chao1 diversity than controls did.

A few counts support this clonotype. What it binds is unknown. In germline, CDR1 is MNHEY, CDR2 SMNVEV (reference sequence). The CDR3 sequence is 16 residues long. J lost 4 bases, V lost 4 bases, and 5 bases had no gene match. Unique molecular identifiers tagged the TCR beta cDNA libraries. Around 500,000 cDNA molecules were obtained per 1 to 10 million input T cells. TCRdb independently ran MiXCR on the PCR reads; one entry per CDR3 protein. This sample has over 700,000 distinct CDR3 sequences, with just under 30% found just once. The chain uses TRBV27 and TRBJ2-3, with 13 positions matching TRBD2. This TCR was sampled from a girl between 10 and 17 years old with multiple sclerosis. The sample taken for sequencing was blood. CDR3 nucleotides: TGTGCCAGCAGTTCCAGGACTAGCGGGAGCGCAGATACGCAGTATTTT. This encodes CASSSRTSGSADTQYF.